This TCR beta chain was observed in a study of blood T cell repertoires in COVID-19. Study-wide context: Whether acute or convalescent, the COVID-19 samples came from the United States, Italy and Spain. In each case, the material was cDNA or gDNA derived from T cells, B-cell-depleted T cells, or PBMCs.

V was pared by 1 base and J by 8 bases, with 14 bases between. CDR1 and CDR2 (germline): SGHTA, FQGNSA. The CDR3 spans 14 residues. Repertoires were generated with immunoSEQ multiplex PCR, while TCRdb's copy carries only in-frame clones and drops some. The repertoire holds some 160,000 clones, with about 83% as singletons. This receptor was taken from a woman of 80 years or more with acute or convalescent COVID-19. The specimen sequenced was peripheral blood. The chain has TRBV7-2 and TRBJ1-2; tentatively, D is TRBD1 (6 bases). In nucleotides, the CDR3 is TGTGCCAGCAGCTTAGACGGGAGGGGGGACGGCTACACCTTC. This translates into CASSLDGRGDGYTF. The full variable domain, in which reference TRBV7-2 and TRBJ1-2 provide the parts outside the CDR3, is GAGVSQSPSNKVTEKGKDVELRCDPISGHTALYWYRQSLGQGLEFLIYFQGNSAPDKSGLPSDRFSAERTGGSVSTLTIQRTQQEDSAVYLCASSLDGRGDGYTFGSGTRLTVV.